The sequence of this T cell receptor beta chain was determined in a study of shared clonotypes between healthy human individuals. General observations from the study: Few donors restricted represented genetic and exposure-history diversity. Relative to memory subsets, naive subsets generally showed larger estimated richness.

Sequencing was at deep level. Some clones are missing from TCRdb's copy, which holds only in-frame ones; the method was immunoSEQ multiplex PCR. The sample lists a few hundred thousand clones, 97% seen once, with less than 0.065% in the top ten. Comments on this clone: Its antigen is not identified.

The clonotype was recovered from a woman aged 25 to 39 in good health. Sequencing was done on a sample of naive CD4+ T cells sorted from blood. Regarding subset: CD45RA+ positively selected.

CDR3 in amino acids: CASRRTQTSYEQYF. The CDR3 region has the DNA TGTGCCAGCAGGAGGACCCAGACGTCCTACGAGCAGTACTTC. The chain combines TRBV27 with TRBJ2-7, with D unclear. The CDR3 is 14 residues long. V lost 6 bases and J lost 1, with 13 bases in between. Germline lookup yields CDR1 MNHEY and CDR2 SMNVEV (reference sequence).